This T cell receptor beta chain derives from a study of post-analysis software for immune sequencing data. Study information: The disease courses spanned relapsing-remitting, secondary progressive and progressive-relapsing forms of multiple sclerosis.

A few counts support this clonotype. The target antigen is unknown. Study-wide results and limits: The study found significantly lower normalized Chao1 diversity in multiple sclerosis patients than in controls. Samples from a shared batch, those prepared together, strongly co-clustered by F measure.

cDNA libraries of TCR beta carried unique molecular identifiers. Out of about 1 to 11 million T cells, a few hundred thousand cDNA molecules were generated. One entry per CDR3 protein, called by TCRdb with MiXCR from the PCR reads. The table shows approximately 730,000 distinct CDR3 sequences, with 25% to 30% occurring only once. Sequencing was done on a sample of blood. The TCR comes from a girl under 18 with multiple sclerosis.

DNA for the CDR3: TGTGCCAGCAGTGCAACAGGGGGCCCGGCTCAGCCCCAGCATTTT. As protein: CASSATGGPAQPQHF. The chain is built from TRBV6-5 and TRBJ1-5; 9 bases are shared with TRBD1. CDR3 length equals 15 residues. V lost 5 bases to trimming and J lost 6 bases; unmatched junction nucleotides: 8. Germline CDR1 and CDR2: MNHEY and SVGAGI.